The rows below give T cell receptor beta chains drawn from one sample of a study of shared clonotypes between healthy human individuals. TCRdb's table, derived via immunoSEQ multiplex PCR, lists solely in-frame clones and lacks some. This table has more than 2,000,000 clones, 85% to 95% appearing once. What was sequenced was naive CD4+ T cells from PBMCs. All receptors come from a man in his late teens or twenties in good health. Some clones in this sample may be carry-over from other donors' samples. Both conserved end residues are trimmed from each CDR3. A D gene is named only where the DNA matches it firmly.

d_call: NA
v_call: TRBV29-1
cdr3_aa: SVVLNTEAF

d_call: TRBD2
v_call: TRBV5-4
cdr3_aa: ASSLETSGRSYNEQF

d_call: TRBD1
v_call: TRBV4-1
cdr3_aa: ASSQATGTVNSGANVLT

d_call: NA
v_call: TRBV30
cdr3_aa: AWRDHMGNGPYEQY

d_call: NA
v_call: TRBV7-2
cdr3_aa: ASSLSPARGNTEAF

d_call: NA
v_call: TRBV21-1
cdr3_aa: ASSKGNRTGEPSFYEQY

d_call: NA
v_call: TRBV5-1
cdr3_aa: ASSLIGPQETQY

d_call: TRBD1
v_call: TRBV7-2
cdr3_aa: ASSFRQGGIHYGYT

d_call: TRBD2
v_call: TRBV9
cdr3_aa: ASSVDVAGGGTQY

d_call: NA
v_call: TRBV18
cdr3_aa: ASSRGHYNEQF

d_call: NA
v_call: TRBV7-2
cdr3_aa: ASSLDSRDYGYT

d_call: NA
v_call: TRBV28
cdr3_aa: ASSSERGYT

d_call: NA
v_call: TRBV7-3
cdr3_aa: ASSLARLMNTEAF

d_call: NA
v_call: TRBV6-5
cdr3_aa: ASSYNRRDYEQY

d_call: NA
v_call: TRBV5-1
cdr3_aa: ASSLDRGGEQF

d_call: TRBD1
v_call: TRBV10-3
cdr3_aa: AIRGDRDTYEQY

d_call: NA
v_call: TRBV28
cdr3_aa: ASSLPVGGGWGTEAF

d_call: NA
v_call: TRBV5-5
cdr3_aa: ASSLDYNEQF

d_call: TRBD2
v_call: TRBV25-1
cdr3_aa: ATSGSETQY

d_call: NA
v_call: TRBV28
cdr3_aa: ASSWKGRSTDTQY

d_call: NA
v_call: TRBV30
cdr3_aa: AWRWGRGGEQF

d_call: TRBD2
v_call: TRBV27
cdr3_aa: ASSRNGLAGGADTQY

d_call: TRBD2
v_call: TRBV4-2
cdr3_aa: ASSQGREDPYEQY

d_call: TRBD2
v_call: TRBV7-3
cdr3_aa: ASSLSGGPTDTQY

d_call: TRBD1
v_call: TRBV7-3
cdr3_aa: ASSLQGASTDTQY